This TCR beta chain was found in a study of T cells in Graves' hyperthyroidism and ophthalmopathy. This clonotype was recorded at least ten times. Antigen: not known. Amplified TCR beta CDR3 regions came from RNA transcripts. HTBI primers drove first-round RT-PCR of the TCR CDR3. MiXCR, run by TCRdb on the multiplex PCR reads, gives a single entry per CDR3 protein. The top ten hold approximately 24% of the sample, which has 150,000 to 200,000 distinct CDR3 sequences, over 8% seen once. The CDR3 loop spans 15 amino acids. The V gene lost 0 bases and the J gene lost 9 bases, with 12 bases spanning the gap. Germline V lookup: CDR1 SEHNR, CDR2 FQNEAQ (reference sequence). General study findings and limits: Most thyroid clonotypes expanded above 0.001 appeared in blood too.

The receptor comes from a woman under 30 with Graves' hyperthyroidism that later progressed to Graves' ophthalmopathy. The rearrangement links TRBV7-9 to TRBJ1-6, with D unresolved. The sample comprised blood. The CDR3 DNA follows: TGTGCCAGCAGCTTAGCTGGTAGGGATGGTTCACCCCTCCACTTT. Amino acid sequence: CASSLAGRDGSPLHF. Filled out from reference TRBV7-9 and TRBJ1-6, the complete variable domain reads DTGVSQNPRHKITKRGQNVTFRCDPISEHNRLYWYRQTLGQGPEFLTYFQNEAQLEKSRLLSDRFSAERPKGSFSTLEIQRTEQGDSAMYLCASSLAGRDGSPLHFGNGTRLTVT.